This TCR beta chain was recovered during a study of immune cell composition in non-small cell lung cancer. The table came from immunoSEQ multiplex PCR; TCRdb's copy has only in-frame clones and leaves some out. The sample contains some 6,600 clones, nearly 80% of which appear only once. Germline values: CDR1 LNHDA, CDR2 SQIVND (reference sequence). V was shortened by 5 bases and J by 0 bases, with 14 bases between the two germline ends. The CDR3 is 15 amino acids. Within the sample, this clone is hyperexpanded. The sequenced sample consisted of lung tumor tissue. V usage is TRBV19 and J usage is TRBJ2-7; TRBD2 is a possible D gene (5 bases). This sequence originates from a human donor with non-small cell lung cancer. In nucleotides, the CDR3 is TGTGCCAGTAGTTTTACGGGAATACTCTCCTACGAGCAGTACTTC. Protein: CASSFTGILSYEQYF.